These 10 T cell receptor beta chains share one sample of origin, sequenced in a study of blood T cell repertoires in COVID-19. Assay used: immunoSEQ multiplex PCR; TCRdb lists only in-frame clones, some missing. Here the sample spans more than 200,000 clones, 88% being singletons. The sample comprised peripheral blood. Every receptor here comes from a man aged 70-80 years with acute or convalescent COVID-19.

In this sample, this clone turned up a few times. The V gene is TRBV10-3, the J gene TRBJ1-1; unclear D gene. The CDR3 loop spans 13 amino acids. Deletions cut 7 bases from V and 6 bases from J, with 15 bases between. Germline values: CDR1 ENHRY, CDR2 SYGVKD. CDR3 DNA sequence: TGTGCCATCAACGAGGGAAGTTTGGCTGAAGCTTTCTTT. This sequence encodes CAINEGSLAEAFF.

The J gene is TRBJ1-2, the V gene TRBV23-1; 9 nucleotides agree with TRBD1. TRBV23-1 is reported as an ORF; its role is uncertain. The junction had 12 bases not matched to a gene; V was cut back by 3 bases and J by 4 bases. The CDR3 is 17 residues long. CDR3 in DNA: TGCGCCAGCAGTCACCCCACCAGACAGGGGGGAAGCTATGGCTACACCTTC. Its translation is CASSHPTRQGGSYGYTF.

This chain joins TRBV11-3 and TRBJ2-5, with 9 bases fitting TRBD1. The V gene's germline CDR1 is SGHNT and CDR2 YENEEA. The CDR3 is made up of 15 amino acids. J was trimmed by 4 bases and V by 1 base; bases with no gene match: 4. The CDR3 region has the DNA TGTGCCAGCAGCTTAGGGGACAGGGTGGGAGAGACCCAGTACTTC. Encoded protein: CASSLGDRVGETQYF. Full variable domain (remainder filled in from reference TRBV11-3 and TRBJ2-5): EAGVVQSPRYKIIEKKQPVAFWCNPISGHNTLYWYLQNLGQGPELLIRYENEEAVDDSQLPKDRFSAERLKGVDSTLKIQPAELGDSAVYLCASSLGDRVGETQYFGPGTRLLVL.

This rearrangement joins TRBV14 to TRBJ2-2; possible D gene TRBD1, 5 bases. Trimming cost V 4 bases and J 1 base, with 7 bases left between them. This CDR3 is 14 amino acids long. The germline CDR1 and CDR2 sequences are SGHDN and FVKESK. In nucleotides, the CDR3 is TGTGCCAGCAGCCCTCAGGGGAACACCGGGGAGCTGTTTTTT. Its protein is CASSPQGNTGELFF. Variable domain in full (rest from reference TRBV14 and TRBJ2-2): EAGVTQFPSHSVIEKGQTVTLRCDPISGHDNLYWYRRVMGKEIKFLLHFVKESKQDESGMPNNRFLAERTGGTYSTLKVQPAELEDSGVYFCASSPQGNTGELFFGEGSRLTVL.

The CDR3 region has the DNA TGTGCCAGCAGCCAACTAGCGGGAGTCACTCGGGATACGCAGTATTTT. Translated: CASSQLAGVTRDTQYF. This chain uses TRBV7-2 with TRBJ2-3, with TRBD2 matching over 11 bases. The CDR3 is 16 amino acids. V shed 5 bases, J shed 6 bases, and the junction held 10 bases outside the gene matches. The germline CDR1 and CDR2 sequences are SGHTA and FQGNSA. The full variable domain, its missing parts supplied by reference TRBV7-2 and TRBJ2-3, is GAGVSQSPSNKVTEKGKDVELRCDPISGHTALYWYRQSLGQGLEFLIYFQGNSAPDKSGLPSDRFSAERTGGSVSTLTIQRTQQEDSAVYLCASSQLAGVTRDTQYFGPGTRLTVL.

The V call is TRBV11-2, the J call TRBJ2-2, with TRBD2 matching 10 bases. The germline V gene has CDR1 SGHAT and CDR2 FQNNGV. The V gene end was trimmed by 4 bases and the J gene end by 1 base; junction bases not matched to a gene: 9. The CDR3 is 18 amino acids. CDR3 sequence (DNA): TGTGCCAGCAGCTACCGAAGGACTAGCGGATTGAACACCGGGGAGCTGTTTTTT. It is translated as CASSYRRTSGLNTGELFF. Full variable domain (rest looked up from reference TRBV11-2 and TRBJ2-2): EAGVAQSPRYKIIEKRQSVAFWCNPISGHATLYWYQQILGQGPKLLIQFQNNGVVDDSQLPKDRFSAERLKGVDSTLKIQPAKLEDSAVYLCASSYRRTSGLNTGELFFGEGSRLTVL.

The chain employs TRBV7-2 and TRBJ2-6, with D tentatively TRBD2 (5 bases). The V and J ends lost 1 base and 4 bases respectively, with 5 bases between them. The V gene's germline CDR1 is SGHTA and CDR2 FQGNSA. The CDR3 runs 14 residues. The CDR3 DNA follows: TGTGCCAGCAGCTTAGGAGGGGGGGCCAACGTCCTGACTTTC. It yields the protein CASSLGGGANVLTF.

The V call is TRBV6-4, the J call TRBJ1-2; weak D call: TRBD1 (6 bases). V was cut by 1 base and J by 4 bases, with 13 bases left in between. Germline V gives CDR1 MRHNA, CDR2 SNTAGT. There are 15 residues in the CDR3. This CDR3 is CASSDFPGRGYGYTF. The CDR3 region has the DNA TGTGCCAGCAGTGACTTCCCGGGCAGGGGCTATGGCTACACCTTC.

The chain uses TRBV28 and TRBJ2-7; 7 bases are shared with TRBD2. CDR1 is MDHEN, CDR2 SYDVKM, per germline. V was pared by 5 bases and J by 4 bases, with 8 bases of the junction left unmatched. The CDR3 covers 14 residues. Here the CDR3 reads CASSRASGPYEQYF. CDR3 sequence (DNA): TGTGCCAGCAGTAGGGCTAGCGGACCTTACGAGCAGTACTTC.

The CDR3 DNA reads TGCGCCAGCAGCCCTAGACAGGGGAGCTCCTACAATGAGCAGTTCTTC. Encoded protein: CASSPRQGSSYNEQFF. J is TRBJ2-1 and V is TRBV5-1; TRBD1 matches at 8 bases. This CDR3 spans 16 amino acids. Looked up from germline, CDR1 is SGHRS and CDR2 is YFSETQ. The ends lost 4 bases at V and 0 bases at J; junction bases unmatched: 6.